What follows are 19 T cell receptor beta chains derived from one specimen sequenced in a study of T-cell reconstitution after alpha-beta-depleted transplantation in children (dated by TCRdb to about 2016). Preparation of the library involved PCR. The sequencing machine was an Illumina HiSeq 2500. To normalize quantification of the TCRbeta repertoire, the TCR libraries were built with molecular barcoding that relied on unique molecular identifiers. TCRdb handled the public reads itself, with Q25 trimming in fastp and clone calling in MiXCR, and kept productive beta chains. Each CDR3 protein appears once, grouped with its most common genes and DNA. A total of about 540,000 distinct CDR3 sequences appear in this sample, 15% to 20% of them only once. Approximately 3% of the sample rests with the top ten. The sequencing here drew on PBMCs from the stem cell graft donor, taken from the stem cell graft. These receptors originate from a human donor who donated a stem cell graft to a child with acute lymphoblastic leukemia.

This clonotype was recorded a few times. The chain carries TRBV29-1 and TRBJ2-6; the match to TRBD1 covers 7 bases. CDR3 length: 21 amino acids. Trimming at V came to 6 bases and at J to 0 bases, leaving 23 bases not matched to a gene. From germline, CDR1 is SQVTM and CDR2 ANQGSEA. The CDR3 coding sequence is TGCAGCGTAGGGAGAGTGGGCTATGGAACGACAGGGTTCTCTGGGGCCAACGTCCTGACTTTC. This sequence encodes CSVGRVGYGTTGFSGANVLTF.

This clonotype was recorded a few times. The chain recombines TRBV20-1 with TRBJ1-2; TRBD1 might be the D (5 bases). With 0 bases removed from V and 4 bases from J, the gap between germline ends came to 12 bases. CDR1 DFQATT and CDR2 SNEGSKA come from the germline V gene (reference sequence). The CDR3 covers 14 residues. The CDR3 here is CSARELPGPYGYTF. CDR3 DNA: TGCAGTGCTAGAGAGCTTCCGGGACCCTATGGCTACACCTTC.

The chain combines TRBV7-6 with TRBJ1-1, with D perhaps matching TRBD1 (6 bases). V was clipped by 1 base and J by 4 bases, with 13 bases between them. CDR3 length: 15 amino acids. Germline-derived CDR1 and CDR2 are SGHVS and FNYEAQ. CDR3: CASSLEDSGSTEAFF. CDR3 DNA sequence: TGTGCCAGCAGCTTAGAGGACAGCGGTAGCACTGAAGCTTTCTTT.

This clonotype was seen a handful of times. The CDR3 DNA is TGCGCCAGCAGCCTTACTACTGCCAGGGCTCGAGGCACTGAAGCTTTCTTT. This encodes CASSLTTARARGTEAFF. The V and J genes are TRBV4-1 and TRBJ1-1; possibly TRBD1 for D (5 bases). The CDR3 contains 17 residues. Germline CDR1 reads MGHRA; CDR2 reads YSYEKL. V was clipped by 4 bases and J by 4 bases, with 22 bases between them.

The rearrangement links TRBV2 to TRBJ2-1; 11 nucleotides align to TRBD2. V was pared by 4 bases and J by 5 bases, with 10 bases of the junction left unmatched. CDR1 and CDR2 (germline): SNHLY, FYNNEI. The CDR3 loop spans 17 amino acids. The CDR3 DNA follows: TGTGCCAGCAGTGGAATGACTAGCGGGATCGTAAACAATGAGCAGTTCTTC. Translation: CASSGMTSGIVNNEQFF.

This clonotype was observed at least ten times. The rearrangement joins TRBV29-1 to TRBJ2-2; the D is unclear. V shed 3 bases and J shed 5 bases, with 4 bases lying between them. The CDR3 consists of 11 residues. Per the germline V gene, CDR1 is SQVTM and CDR2 is ANQGSEA. The CDR3 DNA sequence: TGCAGCGTTGACATTACCGGGGAGCTGTTTTTT. It specifies CSVDITGELFF.

This chain connects TRBV5-1 to TRBJ2-7, with TRBD2 matching over 8 bases. Germline trimming cut 7 bases from V and 6 bases from J; bases unmatched to any gene: 12. This CDR3 contains 14 residues. CDR1 is SGHRS and CDR2 is YFSETQ in the germline V gene. This CDR3 is CASAAWTSSGEQYF. CDR3 nucleotide sequence: TGCGCCAGCGCCGCCTGGACTAGCTCGGGCGAGCAGTACTTC.

The chain has TRBV4-1 and TRBJ2-3, with 9 positions matching TRBD1. Germline CDR1 MGHRA, CDR2 YSYEKL. The V segment lost 0 bases and the J segment 11 bases; nucleotides outside the gene matches: 21. The CDR3 contains 19 residues. In DNA, the CDR3 is TGCGCCAGCAGCCAAGATTTGAGGGGACAGGGAGAGAGGCGGGAGCGGCAGTATTTT. It specifies CASSQDLRGQGERRERQYF.

The CDR3 nucleotides are TGTGCCAGCAGTCAGCGGGAGGCTCATTACAATGAGCAGTTCTTC. Its protein product is CASSQREAHYNEQFF. The chain carries TRBV6-1 and TRBJ2-1; TRBD2 agrees at 9 bases. The CDR3 spans 15 residues. V lost 5 bases, J lost 4 bases, and 6 bases stayed unmatched. CDR1 and CDR2 from the germline V gene are MNHNS and SASEGT.

The CDR3 coding sequence is TGCAGCCCCCGGCTAAGCCCCCACAATGAGCAGTTCTTC. Its translation is CSPRLSPHNEQFF. The V gene is TRBV29-1, the J gene TRBJ2-1; D is ambiguous. Germline V gene lookup returns CDR1 SQVTM and CDR2 ANQGSEA. Between the trimmed V and J ends, which lost 8 bases and 5 bases, there was a span of 16 bases. The CDR3 extends over 13 amino acids.

The CDR3 region is CASRGDNSNQPQHF. CDR3 DNA sequence: TGTGCCAGCAGGGGGGATAATAGCAATCAGCCCCAGCATTTT. The chain joins TRBV6-1 to TRBJ1-5, with a weak D call TRBD1 (5 bases). Germline values: CDR1 MNHNS, CDR2 SASEGT. CDR3 length: 14 residues. Trimming pared 6 bases from V and 0 bases from J, leaving 9 bases between.

CDR3 amino acids: CSATGMSGRSHNEQFF. DNA of the CDR3: TGCAGTGCTACCGGAATGAGCGGGAGGAGCCACAATGAGCAGTTCTTC. The chain employs TRBV20-1 and TRBJ2-1; 9 bases align to TRBD2. J was trimmed by 5 bases and V by 4 bases; bases with no gene match: 12. Germline CDR1 DFQATT, CDR2 SNEGSKA (reference sequence). CDR3 length: 16 amino acids.

This clonotype was detected only a few times. The chain carries TRBV19 and TRBJ1-1; TRBD1 matches 7 bases. This CDR3 contains 13 residues. V shed 8 bases and J 5 bases; nucleotides not matched to a gene: 8. Germline-derived CDR1 and CDR2 are LNHDA and SQIVND (reference sequence). The CDR3 sequence: CASSTGAKTEAFF. The CDR3, as DNA: TGTGCCAGTTCTACAGGGGCGAAGACTGAAGCTTTCTTT. The full variable domain, completed using reference TRBV19 and TRBJ1-1, is DGGITQSPKYLFRKEGQNVTLSCEQNLNHDAMYWYRQDPGQGLRLIYYSQIVNDFQKGDIAEGYSVSREKKESFPLTVTSAQKNPTAFYLCASSTGAKTEAFFGQGTRLTVV.

This clonotype was seen more than once but under ten times. The J gene is TRBJ1-3, the V gene TRBV5-6; D remains unclear. Per the germline V gene, CDR1 is SGHDT and CDR2 is YYEEEE. The CDR3 has 16 residues. Trimming stripped 0 bases from V and 0 bases from J, with 10 bases between. Written as DNA, the CDR3 is TGTGCCAGCAGCTTGGACAGTCGCCACTCTGGAAACACCATATATTTT. Amino acids: CASSLDSRHSGNTIYF.

In this sample, this clonotype turned up a few times. V usage is TRBV27 and J usage is TRBJ2-1; D possibly corresponds to TRBD2 (5 bases). Germline V gene lookup returns CDR1 MNHEY and CDR2 SMNVEV (reference sequence). The V end lost 6 bases, the J end lost 1 base, and 22 bases lay between the germline ends. The CDR3 length is 18 residues. In DNA, the CDR3 is TGTGCCAGCAGCCGGACCTCGGACCGGTCGGGGTCCTACAATGAGCAGTTCTTC. This gives the protein CASSRTSDRSGSYNEQFF.

This clonotype was counted between two and nine times. This rearrangement joins TRBV20-1 to TRBJ2-7; 8 nucleotides agree with TRBD2. CDR1 and CDR2 from the germline V gene are DFQATT and SNEGSKA (reference sequence). The CDR3 sequence is 12 residues long. Trimming cost V 6 bases and J 4 bases; bases outside gene matches: 5. The chain's CDR3 is CSAPLAVYEQYF. CDR3 in DNA: TGCAGTGCGCCACTAGCGGTATACGAGCAGTACTTC.

This clonotype was found a few times. CDR3 DNA sequence: TGTGCCAGCAGTTTAGTGACAGGGGTCAACACTGAAGCTTTCTTT. It encodes CASSLVTGVNTEAFF. The chain couples TRBV12-3 or TRBV12-4 to TRBJ1-1; 8 bases map to TRBD1. This CDR3 contains 15 residues. V was pared by 1 base and J by 2 bases, with 3 bases of the junction left unmatched.

This clonotype has just a few counts. V is TRBV7-8 and J is TRBJ2-1; 13 bases line up with TRBD2. Trimming took 8 bases from V and 7 from J; bases not matched to a gene: 8. This CDR3 contains 15 residues. Looked up from germline, CDR1 is SGHVS and CDR2 is FQNEAQ. CDR3 sequence reads: CASGRTSGSRNEQFF. The DNA for the CDR3 is TGTGCCAGCGGTCGGACTAGCGGGAGTCGTAATGAGCAGTTCTTC.

J is TRBJ2-5 and V is TRBV7-8, with TRBD2 matching over 7 bases. Germline values: CDR1 SGHVS, CDR2 FQNEAQ. J was trimmed by 5 bases and V by 3 bases; bases with no gene match: 3. CDR3 size: 13 residues. The CDR3 region is CASSLDGRETQYF. The DNA of the CDR3 is TGTGCCAGCAGCTTGGACGGGAGGGAGACCCAGTACTTC.